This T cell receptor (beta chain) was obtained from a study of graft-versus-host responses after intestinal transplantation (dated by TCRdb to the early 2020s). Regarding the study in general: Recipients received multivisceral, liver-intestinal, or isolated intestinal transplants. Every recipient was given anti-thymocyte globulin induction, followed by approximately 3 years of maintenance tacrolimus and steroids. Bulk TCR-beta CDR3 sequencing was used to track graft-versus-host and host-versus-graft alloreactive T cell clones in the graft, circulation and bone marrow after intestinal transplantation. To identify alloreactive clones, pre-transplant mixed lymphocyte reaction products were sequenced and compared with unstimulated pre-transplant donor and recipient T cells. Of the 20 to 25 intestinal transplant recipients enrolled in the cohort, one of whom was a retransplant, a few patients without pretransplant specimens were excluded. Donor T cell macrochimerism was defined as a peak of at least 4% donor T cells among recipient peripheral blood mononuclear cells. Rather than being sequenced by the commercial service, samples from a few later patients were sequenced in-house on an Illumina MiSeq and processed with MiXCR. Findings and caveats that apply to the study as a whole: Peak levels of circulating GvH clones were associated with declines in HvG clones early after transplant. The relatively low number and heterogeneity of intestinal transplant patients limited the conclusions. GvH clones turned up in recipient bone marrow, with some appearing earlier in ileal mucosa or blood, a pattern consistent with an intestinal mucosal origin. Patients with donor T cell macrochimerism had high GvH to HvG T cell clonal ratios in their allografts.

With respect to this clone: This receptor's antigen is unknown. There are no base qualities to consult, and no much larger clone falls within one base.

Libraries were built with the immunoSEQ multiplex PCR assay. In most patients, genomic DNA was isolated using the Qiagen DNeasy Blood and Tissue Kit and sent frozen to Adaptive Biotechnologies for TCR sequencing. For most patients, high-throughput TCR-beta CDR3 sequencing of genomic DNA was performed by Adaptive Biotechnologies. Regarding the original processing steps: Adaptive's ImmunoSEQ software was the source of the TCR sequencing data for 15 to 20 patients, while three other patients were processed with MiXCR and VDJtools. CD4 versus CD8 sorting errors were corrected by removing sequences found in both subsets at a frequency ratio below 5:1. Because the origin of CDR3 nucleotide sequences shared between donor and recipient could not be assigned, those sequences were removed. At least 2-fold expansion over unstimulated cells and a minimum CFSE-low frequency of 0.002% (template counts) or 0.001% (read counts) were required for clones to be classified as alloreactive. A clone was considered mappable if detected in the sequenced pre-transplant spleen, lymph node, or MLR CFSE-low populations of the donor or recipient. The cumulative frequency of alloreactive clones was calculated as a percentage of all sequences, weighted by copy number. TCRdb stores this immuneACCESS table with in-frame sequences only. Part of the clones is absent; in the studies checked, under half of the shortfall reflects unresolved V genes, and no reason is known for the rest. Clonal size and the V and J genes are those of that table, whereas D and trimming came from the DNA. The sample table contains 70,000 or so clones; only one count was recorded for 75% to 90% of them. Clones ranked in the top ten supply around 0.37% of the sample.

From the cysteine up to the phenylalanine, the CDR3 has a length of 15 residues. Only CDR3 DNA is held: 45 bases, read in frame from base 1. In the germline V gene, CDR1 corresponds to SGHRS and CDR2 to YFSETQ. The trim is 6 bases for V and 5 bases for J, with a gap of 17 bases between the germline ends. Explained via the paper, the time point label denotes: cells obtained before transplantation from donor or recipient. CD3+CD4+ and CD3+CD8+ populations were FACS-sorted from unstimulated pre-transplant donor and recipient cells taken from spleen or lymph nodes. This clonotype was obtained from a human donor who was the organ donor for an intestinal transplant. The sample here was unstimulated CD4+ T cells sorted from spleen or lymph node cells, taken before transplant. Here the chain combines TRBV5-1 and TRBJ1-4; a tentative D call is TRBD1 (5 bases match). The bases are TGCGCCAGCACTCTCCAGGCGGGGGGGAATGAAAAACTGTTTTTT. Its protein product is CASTLQAGGNEKLFF.